This is a list of T cell receptor beta chains from one sample in a study of blood T cell repertoires in COVID-19. The data were produced by immunoSEQ multiplex PCR, yet TCRdb's version contains in-frame clones alone and is incomplete. The sample consists of about 280,000 clones, roughly 87% of them appearing once. Sequences were obtained from PBMCs or T cells enriched from blood (not recorded which). The receptors come from a woman aged 40 to 49 who had recovered from COVID-19. Each CDR3 is given without its conserved first and last residue.

CDR3aa: ASSPGAAGVSGEQF
v_gene: TRBV18
j_gene: TRBJ2-1

CDR3aa: ASSVWANEQF
v_gene: TRBV28
j_gene: TRBJ2-1

CDR3aa: ASSPGLQETQY
v_gene: TRBV18
j_gene: TRBJ2-5

CDR3aa: ASSATGLQGAEAF
v_gene: TRBV9
j_gene: TRBJ1-1

CDR3aa: ASSLNLAPKGPKETQY
v_gene: TRBV28
j_gene: TRBJ2-5

CDR3aa: ASSGQQQETQY
v_gene: TRBV10-1
j_gene: TRBJ2-5

CDR3aa: ASSQGGRGYSNQPQH
v_gene: TRBV3-1/TRBV3-2
j_gene: TRBJ1-5

CDR3aa: ASPVQETQY
v_gene: TRBV27
j_gene: TRBJ2-5

CDR3aa: ASSQVSWGRGSNQPQH
v_gene: TRBV6-2/TRBV6-3
j_gene: TRBJ1-5

CDR3aa: ASREAGRNTIY
v_gene: TRBV11-3
j_gene: TRBJ1-3

CDR3aa: STTGPGGYT
v_gene: TRBV20-1
j_gene: TRBJ1-2

CDR3aa: ASSPRVTGANVLT
v_gene: TRBV7-9
j_gene: TRBJ2-6

CDR3aa: ASSVFGGGNQPQH
v_gene: TRBV2
j_gene: TRBJ1-5

CDR3aa: ARSLVGLAHVRYNEQF
v_gene: TRBV5-3
j_gene: TRBJ2-1

CDR3aa: ASSLALPLAGMNTGELF
v_gene: TRBV5-4
j_gene: TRBJ2-2

CDR3aa: ASSLNRGNQPQH
v_gene: TRBV19
j_gene: TRBJ1-5

CDR3aa: ASSSWGREQY
v_gene: TRBV5-6
j_gene: TRBJ2-7

CDR3aa: ASSLAGGPGDTGELF
v_gene: TRBV5-1
j_gene: TRBJ2-2

CDR3aa: ASSYLGGGRETQY
v_gene: TRBV6-2/TRBV6-3
j_gene: TRBJ2-5

CDR3aa: ASSTPTSEIYEQY
v_gene: TRBV27
j_gene: TRBJ2-7

CDR3aa: APPMGHPSNYGYT
v_gene: TRBV24-1
j_gene: TRBJ1-2

CDR3aa: ASSQDFGPQGESYNSPLH
v_gene: TRBV4-1
j_gene: TRBJ1-6

CDR3aa: ATSGQGVRQPQH
v_gene: TRBV15
j_gene: TRBJ1-5

CDR3aa: ASSAAGGTNQPQH
v_gene: TRBV2
j_gene: TRBJ1-5

CDR3aa: SASLAGATDTQY
v_gene: TRBV20-1
j_gene: TRBJ2-3

CDR3aa: ASSQGVVAGDKNIQY
v_gene: TRBV4-1
j_gene: TRBJ2-4

CDR3aa: ASSYVGGRGFIEQY
v_gene: TRBV6-5
j_gene: TRBJ2-7

CDR3aa: ASSLRAGALGPNTEAF
v_gene: TRBV7-2
j_gene: TRBJ1-1

CDR3aa: ASSSPGQHSYEQY
v_gene: TRBV28
j_gene: TRBJ2-7

CDR3aa: ASSQSGRGTDTQY
v_gene: TRBV19
j_gene: TRBJ2-3

CDR3aa: ASSSGQLNTEAF
v_gene: TRBV28
j_gene: TRBJ1-1

CDR3aa: ASSLVGGYEQF
v_gene: TRBV5-1
j_gene: TRBJ2-1

CDR3aa: AWSPGGLAARSYEQY
v_gene: TRBV30
j_gene: TRBJ2-7

CDR3aa: ASSFDDPRAGELF
v_gene: TRBV7-9
j_gene: TRBJ2-2

CDR3aa: ASSAAGRGLAGGQSYNEQF
v_gene: TRBV19
j_gene: TRBJ2-1

CDR3aa: ATSDSRGARETQY
v_gene: TRBV24-1
j_gene: TRBJ2-5

CDR3aa: ASSLTALYEQF
v_gene: TRBV5-5
j_gene: TRBJ2-1

CDR3aa: ASSPGLGSSATTYEQY
v_gene: TRBV18
j_gene: TRBJ2-7

CDR3aa: ASSFEGSEQF
v_gene: TRBV27
j_gene: TRBJ2-1

CDR3aa: ASSLDVSGGLQETQY
v_gene: TRBV11-2
j_gene: TRBJ2-5

CDR3aa: ASSVGDEQF
v_gene: TRBV2
j_gene: TRBJ2-1

CDR3aa: ASRALYQQY
v_gene: TRBV28
j_gene: TRBJ2-5

CDR3aa: AWSRQGSSYEQY
v_gene: TRBV30
j_gene: TRBJ2-7

CDR3aa: AISPTGLYEQY
v_gene: TRBV10-3
j_gene: TRBJ2-7

CDR3aa: ASSPTANTEAF
v_gene: TRBV7-3
j_gene: TRBJ1-1

CDR3aa: ASSLTGGETGELF
v_gene: TRBV7-3
j_gene: TRBJ2-2

CDR3aa: ASSLGLAGGEQF
v_gene: TRBV7-3
j_gene: TRBJ2-1

CDR3aa: ASSLEGYGYT
v_gene: TRBV5-1
j_gene: TRBJ1-2